The source of this T cell receptor (beta chain) is a study of T-cell memory formation after mild COVID-19. Whole-study results and caveats: CD4+ contracting clones were mainly CM and EM; CD8+ ones, EMRA.

The CDR3 spans 15 residues. Germline lookup yields CDR1 SQVTM and CDR2 ANQGSEA. Deletions cut 3 bases from V and 8 bases from J, with 19 bases between. Sample barcodes and UMIs were carried by the TCR alpha and TCR beta cDNA libraries that 5'RACE generated with constant-segment primers. TCRdb re-analysed the 5' RACE reads in MiXCR, keeping a single row per CDR3 protein. The sample lists approximately 500,000 distinct CDR3 sequences, about 23% seen once, with approximately 12% in the top ten. As for this clonotype: Its antigen is still unknown.

This receptor was identified in an adult woman who had mild COVID-19 (a few samples of this study predate the infection). Cell type and time point are not known. The sequenced sample was PBMCs or a T cell subset sorted from them (not recorded which). The gene calls are TRBV29-1 and TRBJ1-4; D gene unclear. CDR3 region: CSVESGYPPGEKLFF. Here the CDR3 DNA reads TGCAGCGTTGAGTCAGGCTATCCGCCGGGGGAAAAACTGTTTTTT.